A selection of T cell receptor beta chains follows, all from one sample in a study of blood T cell repertoires in COVID-19. The repertoire was sequenced with immunoSEQ multiplex PCR; TCRdb's copy has only in-frame clones and lacks some. The repertoire holds 430,000 or so clones, with approximately 90% as singletons. Sequencing was carried out using peripheral blood. These receptors originate from a man in his late teens or twenties with COVID-19, enrolled during active disease. The CDR3 runs from the conserved cysteine through the conserved F or W. A D gene is named only where the DNA matches it firmly. For some rows the clone size is stated as once, few or many, or as a class when expanded; others skip it.

clone_size,v_call,j_call,d_call,cdr3_nt,cdr3_aa
-,TRBV6-5,TRBJ2-1,-,TGTGCCAGCAGCATGAATAACAGGTACAATGAGCAGTTCTTC,CASSMNNRYNEQFF
once,TRBV2,TRBJ1-5,-,TGTGCCAGCAATAGGGACTCGGGGGGCAATCAGCCCCAGCATTTT,CASNRDSGGNQPQHF
once,TRBV2,TRBJ2-7,-,TGTGCCAACCTCGGCCAGGGGCCTTACGAGCAGTACTTC,CANLGQGPYEQYF
-,TRBV24-1,TRBJ2-2,TRBD2,TGTGCCACCAGTGATTTTTCTAGCGGTTATAGCGGGGAGCTGTTTTTT,CATSDFSSGYSGELFF
-,TRBV24-1,TRBJ2-2,TRBD1,TGTGCCACCAGTGATCCCGGGACAGGGGGAGGGGAGCTGTTTTTT,CATSDPGTGGGELFF
-,TRBV2,TRBJ1-3,TRBD1,TGTGCCAGCAGTCAACAGGGGTACGGAAACACCATATATTTT,CASSQQGYGNTIYF
-,TRBV10-1,TRBJ1-1,TRBD1,TGCGCCAGCAGTGGACAGGGTCCGAACACTGAAGCTTTCTTT,CASSGQGPNTEAFF
-,TRBV7-9,TRBJ2-1,-,TGTGCCAGCAGTACCCAAAGTCCGGTCTCCTACAATGAGCAGTTCTTC,CASSTQSPVSYNEQFF
few,TRBV7-8,TRBJ1-2,-,TGTGCCAGCAGCCAGAGAGGAGCGGACGGCTACACCTTC,CASSQRGADGYTF
-,TRBV6-5,TRBJ1-6,-,TGTGCCAGCAGGGGCGGGGGGGGTGATTCACCCCTCCACTTT,CASRGGGGDSPLHF
-,TRBV4-1,TRBJ1-2,TRBD1,TGCGCCAGCAGCCGCACAGGGGGGCCACGGACTGGCTACACCTTC,CASSRTGGPRTGYTF
-,TRBV19,TRBJ2-6,-,TGTGCCAGTAGACCCTTAACAGGGCCTCTCTCTGGGGCCAACGTCCTGACTTTC,CASRPLTGPLSGANVLTF
-,TRBV9,TRBJ2-1,-,TGTGCCAGCAGCGCCAGGGGTGAGCAGTTCTTC,CASSARGEQFF
once,TRBV6-6,TRBJ2-7,-,TGTGCCAGCAGTTACGGGCGGGGTTACGAGCAGTACTTC,CASSYGRGYEQYF
-,TRBV18,TRBJ1-2,TRBD1,TGTGCCAGCTCACCAGGGACAGTCTATGGCTACACCTTC,CASSPGTVYGYTF
few,TRBV2,TRBJ1-6,TRBD1,TGTGCCAGCAGGAGACAGGGGATTGATTCACCCCTCCACTTT,CASRRQGIDSPLHF
-,TRBV11-2,TRBJ1-1,-,TGTGCCAGCAGCTTCGACAGGTCGGCCACTGAAGCTTTCTTT,CASSFDRSATEAFF
once,TRBV2,TRBJ2-7,-,TGTGCCAGCAGGCCTAGGAACGAGCAGTACTTC,CASRPRNEQYF
-,TRBV5-1,TRBJ2-7,TRBD2,TGCGCCAGCAGCTTAGGGACTAGCATCCACGAGCAGTACTTC,CASSLGTSIHEQYF
-,TRBV11-3,TRBJ2-7,-,TGTGCCAGCAGCCTCACAGGGATCGAGCAGTACTTC,CASSLTGIEQYF
-,TRBV5-4,TRBJ1-3,TRBD1,TGTGCCAGCAGCCCCGGGACAGGGGTTAACACCATATATTTT,CASSPGTGVNTIYF
-,TRBV2,TRBJ2-7,-,TGTGCCAGCAGTGCCACTTCCTACGAGCAGTACTTC,CASSATSYEQYF
few,TRBV2,TRBJ1-1,TRBD1,TGTGCCAGCAGAGTAGGACAGGGAAACACTGAAGCTTTCTTT,CASRVGQGNTEAFF
-,TRBV29-1,TRBJ2-7,TRBD1,TGCAGCGTTGTGCTATTCGGGACAGGGGCTAACTACGAGCAGTACTTC,CSVVLFGTGANYEQYF
few,TRBV4-1,TRBJ2-2,TRBD2,TGCGCCAGCAGCCAGGGGGGGACTAGCGACACCGGGGAGCTGTTTTTT,CASSQGGTSDTGELFF
-,TRBV4-1,TRBJ2-7,-,TGCGCCAGCAGCCAAGAAAACAGGGTCGGCTCCTACGAGCAGTACTTC,CASSQENRVGSYEQYF
-,TRBV25-1,TRBJ2-7,TRBD2,TGTGCCAGCAGTGTGGCGGGAGGGACTAACGAGCAGTACTTC,CASSVAGGTNEQYF
once,TRBV9,TRBJ2-1,TRBD1,TGTGCCAGCAGCGCCTACAGGGGAAACAATGAGCAGTTCTTC,CASSAYRGNNEQFF
-,TRBV5-1,TRBJ2-3,TRBD2,TGCGCCAGCAGCCGACTAGCGGGGCCTCCATCCGGCACAGATACGCAGTATTTT,CASSRLAGPPSGTDTQYF
-,TRBV7-8,TRBJ2-5,-,TGTGCCAGCAGCCCCAGACTGAAACAAGAGACCCAGTACTTC,CASSPRLKQETQYF
-,TRBV11-3,TRBJ2-7,-,TGTGCCAGCAGCCTTGGGGGGTACAGCACCTACGAGCAGTACTTC,CASSLGGYSTYEQYF
-,TRBV24-1,TRBJ2-1,-,TGTGCCACCAGTGAAAGTGGTTCCGGGTACAATGAGCAGTTCTTC,CATSESGSGYNEQFF
-,TRBV25-1,TRBJ1-1,-,TGTGCCAGCAGTGAGTTTGGAGGAATGAACACTGAAGCTTTCTTT,CASSEFGGMNTEAFF
-,TRBV19,TRBJ2-7,-,TGTGCCAGTAGTATGGTCGGGGGCTCCTACGAGCAGTACTTC,CASSMVGGSYEQYF
-,TRBV5-3,TRBJ2-1,-,TGTGCCAGATGTCCTTGGCGGAGCGGATTCTACAATGAGCAGTTCTTC,CARCPWRSGFYNEQFF
-,TRBV7-9,TRBJ1-1,-,TGTGCCAGCAGCCCCGAAACGGGGGGGGTGAGGACTGAAGCTTTCTTT,CASSPETGGVRTEAFF
-,TRBV3-1/TRBV3-2,TRBJ2-1,-,TGTGCCAGCAGCCAGGGACTCCTCGCCTACAATGAGCAGTTCTTC,CASSQGLLAYNEQFF
-,TRBV6-4,TRBJ2-1,-,TGTGCCAGCAGTGGGGGGGACGGAACCTACAATGAGCAGTTCTTC,CASSGGDGTYNEQFF
-,TRBV7-7,TRBJ2-2,TRBD2,TGTGCCATCGAGCGGGGAACCCCGAACACCGGGGAGCTGTTTTTT,CAIERGTPNTGELFF
-,TRBV6-1,TRBJ2-7,-,TGTGCCAGCAGTGAAATGGGGGGCGAGCAGTACTTC,CASSEMGGEQYF
-,TRBV6-5,TRBJ1-2,-,TGTGCCGCTAGTCGGGACACGAACTATGGCTACACCTTC,CAASRDTNYGYTF
-,TRBV6-5,TRBJ2-6,-,TGTGCCAGCAGCCCGGGAGAAGGGGCCAACGTCCTGACTTTC,CASSPGEGANVLTF
-,TRBV24-1,TRBJ2-3,-,TGTGCCACCAGTGATCCGTCAGATACGCAGTATTTT,CATSDPSDTQYF
-,TRBV27,TRBJ2-2,TRBD1,TGTGCCAGCAGTTTTTGGCAGGGGGCGATCGGGGAGCTGTTTTTT,CASSFWQGAIGELFF
-,TRBV9,TRBJ2-1,-,TGTGCCAGCAGCGTAGGGCCCGACAATGAGCAGTTCTTC,CASSVGPDNEQFF
few,TRBV6-5,TRBJ1-5,TRBD1,TGTGCCAGCGAGTACAGGGGGGGCAATCAGCCCCAGCATTTT,CASEYRGGNQPQHF
-,TRBV2,TRBJ2-5,TRBD2,TGTGCCAGCAGTGAAGAAAGGACTAGTAAGCAGACCCAGTACTTC,CASSEERTSKQTQYF
-,TRBV11-2,TRBJ2-3,-,TGTGCCAGCAGCCCAAACAGAGTGGATACGCAGTATTTT,CASSPNRVDTQYF
-,TRBV2,TRBJ2-5,-,TGTGCCAGCAGTGTGGAGGCGACAGGCCAAGAGACCCAGTACTTC,CASSVEATGQETQYF
-,TRBV30,TRBJ2-1,TRBD2,TGTGCCTGGAGTGTCGGCGGGAGTGGCAATGAGCAGTTCTTC,CAWSVGGSGNEQFF
-,TRBV29-1,TRBJ1-2,-,TGCAGCGTAGCGAGAGGGTATGGCTACACCTTC,CSVARGYGYTF
-,TRBV19,TRBJ2-5,TRBD2,TGTGCCAGTAGTCAGCGGGAATTCCAAGAGACCCAGTACTTC,CASSQREFQETQYF
-,TRBV2,TRBJ2-1,TRBD2,TGTGCCACCAAGCAGCGGCTAGCGGGAGGGGAGCAGTTCTTC,CATKQRLAGGEQFF
-,TRBV6-5,TRBJ1-1,-,TGTGCCAGCAGGGTGGAGACCCGAGGTGCTTTCTTT,CASRVETRGAFF